The present entry profiles one T cell receptor beta chain with its context. Which antigen it targets is not known. Base qualities are not recorded, but no much larger clone differs from it by a single base. Inclusive of the bounding cysteine and phenylalanine, the CDR3 is 14 residues long. The DNA shown is the 42-base CDR3, in frame from base 1. Trimming takes 0 bases from V and 0 bases from J, and the germline ends sit 7 bases apart. The germline V gene specifies SGHRS as CDR1 and YFSETQ as CDR2. The time point label here, explained by the study, means: about 28 days (+/-7) after the second vaccine dose. AZD1222 recipients whose second dose came at about 4 weeks and those whose second dose came at about 12 weeks were combined into one group, since spike-specific TCR depth and breadth did not differ between the two schedules. The vaccinee samples were drawn from two UK trials, COV001 and COV002, one of which was a single-blind randomized controlled phase 2/3 trial testing AZD1222 (ChAdOx1 nCoV-19) in healthy adults. Trial participant PBMC samples were collected at day 0 and day 28 after the second dose for TCRbeta chain sequencing.

The CDR3 regions of human TCRbeta chains were analyzed by immunosequencing. Processing in the source paper ran as follows. Repertoire TCRs were checked for matches against a reference library of SARS-CoV-2-specific TCRs that had been generated using the MIRA antigen-specificity platform. Breadth was defined as the fraction of unique TCRs that were SARS-CoV-2-associated. Depth was defined as the fraction of total T cells that were SARS-CoV-2-associated. Using the MIRA data, each spike-specific TCR was assigned both to the spike region to which the TCR was reactive and to a CD4 or CD8 class. Log10-transformed breadth and depth values were compared by one-way ANOVA with Sidak's multiple comparisons tests. Entries here come from immuneACCESS through TCRdb and include only in-frame sequences with V and J called. Some clones fail to appear in such tables; in the studies checked, an unresolved V gene covers under half of the shortfall, and the cause of the remainder is unknown. The V and J calls and the clone size are those of that table, but D and trimming were determined from the DNA. The sample table contains about 150,000 clones; only one count was recorded for about nine tenths of them. The ten largest clones represent 3% to 3.5% of the sample.

The data belong to a study of T cell responses to AZD1222 COVID-19 vaccine (dated by TCRdb to about 2021). With regard to the full study: TCR sequencing covered some 250 trial participants: 200 to 220 given two doses of AZD1222 and 26 given two doses of MenACWY control vaccine. Trial participants were enrolled by age into subgroups of 18-55, 56-69 and 70-plus years, and roughly 160, 29 and 62 TCR-sequenced participants, respectively, were included in these subgroups.

The paper's findings and limits, for the study overall: After two AZD1222 doses, spike-specific TCR breadth and depth were significantly higher than at day 0 and than in MenACWY recipients. The 56-69-year group was small, and its depth increase did not reach significance, likely because of low power. Because no day 14 peak-response samples were available, the repertoires could be characterized only after the peak T cell response. Participants were mostly white British and included more females than males, and it was suggested by the authors that clonal diversity may have been underestimated. Nearly half of unique spike-specific TCRs reportedly recognized epitopes outside regions mutated in the B.1.351 and B.1.1.7 variants. Conclusions about previously exposed vaccinees were limited because only six or seven AZD1222 recipients were SARS-CoV-2 seropositive at baseline. The vaccine-associated CD4 TCRs covered the entire spike protein, and the dominant responses fell in regions 160-218 and 743-854.

The source material was peripheral blood, sampled 28 days after the second AZD1222 dose. This chain is built from TRBV5-1 and TRBJ2-7; confidence is insufficient to name the D gene. This clonotype originated in an adult who received the AZD1222 COVID-19 vaccine. The CDR3 has the sequence CASSLDPGSYEQYF. The DNA sequence is TGCGCCAGCAGCTTGGACCCGGGCTCCTACGAGCAGTACTTC.